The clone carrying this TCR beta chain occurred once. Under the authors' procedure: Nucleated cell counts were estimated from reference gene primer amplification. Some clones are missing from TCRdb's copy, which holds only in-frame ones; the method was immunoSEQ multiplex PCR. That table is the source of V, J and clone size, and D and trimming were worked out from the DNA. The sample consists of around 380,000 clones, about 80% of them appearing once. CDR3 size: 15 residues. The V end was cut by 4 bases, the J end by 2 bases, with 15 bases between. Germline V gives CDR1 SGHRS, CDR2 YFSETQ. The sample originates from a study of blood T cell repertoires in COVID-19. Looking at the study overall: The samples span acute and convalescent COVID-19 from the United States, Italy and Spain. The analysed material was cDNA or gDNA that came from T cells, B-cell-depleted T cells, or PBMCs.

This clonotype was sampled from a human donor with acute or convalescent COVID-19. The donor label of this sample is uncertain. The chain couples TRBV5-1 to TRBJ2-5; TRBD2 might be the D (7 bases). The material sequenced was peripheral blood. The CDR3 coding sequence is TGCGCCAGCAGCCCCGAAGGGGGGGAACAAGAGACCCAGTACTTC. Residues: CASSPEGGEQETQYF.